This T cell receptor beta chain was profiled in a study of shared clonotypes between healthy human individuals. V lost 2 bases and J 4 bases, leaving 12 bases between the germline ends. This CDR3 comprises 14 residues. Germline CDR1 is SGHRS and CDR2 is YFSETQ. This clone was counted only a few times. This table comes from immunoSEQ multiplex PCR, and its TCRdb copy is limited to in-frame clones, with some not included. The sample holds over a million clones, approximately 78% seen once. Specimen: memory CD4+ T cells from PBMCs. The subset here: CD45RA-negative fraction. The receptor was derived from a man younger than 35 in good health. Some clones in this sample may be carry-over from other donors' samples. The V gene is TRBV5-1, the J gene TRBJ1-1, with D maybe TRBD1 (6 bases). The CDR3 nucleotides are TGCGCCAGCAGCTTCCAGGGGAGCAGCACTGAAGCTTTCTTT. Translation: CASSFQGSSTEAFF.